These T cell receptor beta chains were read from a single sample in a study of T cell changes during pregnancy in multiple sclerosis. Generated by immunoSEQ multiplex PCR, the TCRdb table keeps only in-frame clones and is missing some. The sample includes fewer than 85,000 clones, 85% to 95% of them seen just once. The sample consisted of peripheral blood, taken in the second trimester of pregnancy. Receptors originate from a female donor with multiple sclerosis, enrolled in a pregnancy study. Both conserved end residues are part of each CDR3. Fields, in order: V gene, J gene, D gene, clone size, CDR3 protein, CDR3 DNA. D genes are given only for firm matches. Clone size is given for some rows only: seen once, a few or many times, or a class if the clone is expanded.

TRBV5-1	TRBJ2-1	.	.	CASSLDTRGFSYNEQFF	TGCGCCAGCAGCTTGGATACCCGGGGTTTTTCCTACAATGAGCAGTTCTTC
TRBV23-1	TRBJ1-6	.	.	CASSQSYGICSYNSPLHF	TGCGCCAGCAGTCAATCGTACGGGATCTGCTCCTATAATTCACCCCTCCACTTT
TRBV30	TRBJ2-1	.	.	CAWRLVGGNEQFF	TGTGCCTGGAGACTCGTAGGGGGCAATGAGCAGTTCTTC
TRBV2	TRBJ1-1	.	.	CASSEVGERTEAFF	TGTGCCAGCAGCGAAGTAGGGGAACGGACTGAAGCTTTCTTT
TRBV19	TRBJ2-7	TRBD1	.	CASVAGAGGFGEQYF	TGTGCCAGTGTCGCTGGCGCAGGGGGTTTCGGCGAGCAGTACTTC
TRBV11-2	TRBJ2-2	TRBD2	.	CASSFMAGGLGELFF	TGTGCCAGCAGCTTTATGGCGGGAGGTCTCGGGGAGCTGTTTTTT
TRBV27	TRBJ2-3	.	.	CASSLSPGAGPDTQYF	TGTGCCAGCAGTTTATCCCCCGGGGCGGGGCCAGATACGCAGTATTTT
TRBV27	TRBJ1-4	TRBD1	.	CASSTTRSRGDEKLFF	TGTGCCAGCAGTACCACTCGTTCCAGGGGGGATGAAAAACTGTTTTTT
TRBV18	TRBJ2-5	.	.	CASSLKETQYF	TGTGCCAGCTCACTTAAAGAGACCCAGTACTTC
TRBV25-1	TRBJ1-6	.	.	CASSGTPRGGESSPLHF	TGTGCCAGCAGTGGCACCCCTCGGGGGGGGGAGAGCTCACCCCTCCACTTT
TRBV2	TRBJ1-2	TRBD1	.	CASRPGQIDYGYTF	TGTGCCAGCAGGCCGGGACAGATAGACTATGGCTACACCTTC
TRBV6-5	TRBJ1-3	.	.	CASSYSGRFSGNTIYF	TGTGCCAGCAGTTACTCGGGCCGGTTCTCTGGAAACACCATATATTTT
TRBV29-1	TRBJ1-2	.	.	CSVESGVSTNGGYTF	TGCAGCGTTGAATCAGGGGTCTCTACTAACGGAGGCTACACCTTC
TRBV4-2	TRBJ2-1	TRBD1	few	CASARTGDEQFF	TGTGCCAGCGCGAGGACAGGGGATGAGCAGTTCTTC
TRBV11-3	TRBJ2-2	.	.	CASSLIGTGELFF	TGTGCCAGCAGCTTAATCGGCACCGGGGAGCTGTTTTTT
TRBV13	TRBJ2-7	.	.	CASSLGSLGGEQYF	TGTGCCAGCAGCTTAGGATCTCTGGGGGGCGAGCAGTACTTC
TRBV4-1	TRBJ1-6	.	.	CASSRQVNSPLHF	TGCGCCAGCAGCAGACAGGTGAATTCACCCCTCCACTTT
TRBV15	TRBJ2-1	TRBD2	.	CATSRDNPGGHNEQFF	TGTGCCACCAGCAGAGATAACCCGGGAGGGCACAATGAGCAGTTCTTC
TRBV2	TRBJ2-5	.	.	CASSYEQETQYF	TGTGCCAGCAGTTACGAGCAAGAGACCCAGTACTTC
TRBV6-5	TRBJ1-1	.	.	CASTPLQGPDTEAFF	TGTGCCAGCACCCCCTTGCAGGGGCCCGACACTGAAGCTTTCTTT
TRBV5-1	TRBJ2-7	.	.	CATTEGDSGTYEQYF	TGCGCGACCACGGAGGGGGACAGCGGTACGTACGAGCAGTACTTC
TRBV9	TRBJ2-7	.	.	CASSVDPILGEQYF	TGTGCCAGCAGCGTAGACCCTATCCTAGGCGAGCAGTACTTC
TRBV29-1	TRBJ1-2	.	.	CSWGSDYGYTF	TGCTCGTGGGGCAGTGACTATGGCTACACCTTC
TRBV19	TRBJ1-5	TRBD1	.	CASKTEDRGHGQPQHF	TGTGCCAGTAAGACGGAGGACAGGGGGCATGGGCAGCCCCAGCATTTT
TRBV30	TRBJ2-3	TRBD2	.	CAWSPGLGTDTQYF	TGTGCCTGGAGCCCGGGACTAGGTACAGATACGCAGTATTTT
TRBV27	TRBJ2-1	.	.	CASRDWSSYNEQFF	TGTGCCAGCAGGGACTGGAGCTCCTACAATGAGCAGTTCTTC
TRBV4-1	TRBJ2-1	.	once	CASSQVGDNEQFF	TGCGCCAGCAGCCAAGTAGGGGACAATGAGCAGTTCTTC
TRBV11-1	TRBJ2-3	TRBD1	.	CASSLAPTGAGTDTQYF	TGTGCCAGCAGCTTAGCCCCAACAGGGGCTGGCACAGATACGCAGTATTTT
TRBV5-1	TRBJ2-1	.	.	CASIRDNSYNEQFF	TGCGCCAGCATAAGAGATAACTCCTACAATGAGCAGTTCTTC
TRBV4-1	TRBJ1-2	.	.	CASSPRDNHLGYTF	TGCGCCAGCAGCCCACGGGACAACCATCTAGGCTACACCTTC
TRBV30	TRBJ1-1	.	.	CAWSVGGDTEAFF	TGTGCCTGGAGTGTGGGGGGAGACACTGAAGCTTTCTTT
TRBV14	TRBJ2-7	.	.	CASSQDLEQYF	TGTGCCAGCAGCCAAGATCTCGAGCAGTACTTC
TRBV11-2	TRBJ2-7	TRBD2	.	CASSLGGGEEQYF	TGTGCCAGCAGCTTAGGTGGGGGGGAGGAGCAGTACTTC
TRBV13	TRBJ1-1	TRBD1	.	CASSPPDRPNTEAFF	TGTGCCAGCAGCCCGCCGGACAGGCCGAACACTGAAGCTTTCTTT
TRBV21-1	TRBJ2-7	.	few	CAETVGRGGWEQYF	TGTGCTGAGACGGTGGGGCGGGGGGGCTGGGAGCAGTACTTC
TRBV6-5	TRBJ2-5	TRBD2	.	CANPHHGGEETQYF	TGTGCCAACCCCCATCATGGGGGGGAAGAGACCCAGTACTTC
TRBV9	TRBJ1-2	.	.	CASSVSAIGSNYGYTF	TGTGCCAGCAGCGTTTCGGCCATCGGGTCTAACTATGGCTACACCTTC
TRBV2	TRBJ1-2	TRBD1	.	CASSARTGGPYGYTF	TGTGCCAGCAGTGCTAGGACAGGGGGACCGTATGGCTACACCTTC
TRBV29-1	TRBJ1-2	.	.	CSVDPRGGNDGYTF	TGCAGCGTTGACCCACGGGGGGGGAACGATGGCTACACCTTC
TRBV7-6	TRBJ1-1	TRBD1	.	CASSLDRRQGRITEAFF	TGTGCCAGCAGCTTAGATAGGCGACAGGGGCGGATCACTGAAGCTTTCTTT
TRBV2	TRBJ1-6	.	.	CASRKRTTANSPLHF	TGTGCCAGCAGAAAAAGAACGACAGCCAATTCACCCCTCCACTTT
TRBV11-2	TRBJ1-1	.	.	CGTSSAEAFF	TGTGGAACTTCGAGCGCTGAAGCTTTCTTT
TRBV5-1	TRBJ1-5	.	.	CASSFDPGNQPQHF	TGCGCCAGCAGCTTCGACCCGGGAAATCAGCCCCAGCATTTT
TRBV5-1	TRBJ1-1	TRBD1	.	CASSLEQGVQTFF	TGCGCCAGCAGCTTGGAACAGGGGGTCCAAACTTTCTTT
TRBV12-5	TRBJ2-5	.	.	CASGHGGFQETQYF	TGTGCTAGTGGCCATGGCGGGTTCCAAGAGACCCAGTACTTC
TRBV7-2	TRBJ1-2	.	.	CASSWSYGYTF	TGTGCCAGCAGCTGGAGCTATGGCTACACCTTC
TRBV5-1	TRBJ2-3	TRBD1	.	CASKGQGSSDTQYF	TGCGCCAGCAAAGGACAGGGAAGTTCAGATACGCAGTATTTT
TRBV4-1	TRBJ2-3	TRBD1	.	CASSNPDRGPVDTQYF	TGCGCCAGCAGCAACCCGGACAGGGGTCCGGTAGATACGCAGTATTTT
TRBV28	TRBJ2-3	TRBD2	.	CASSLSLKTSGEDTQYF	TGTGCCAGCAGTTTATCCCTTAAGACTAGCGGGGAAGATACGCAGTATTTT